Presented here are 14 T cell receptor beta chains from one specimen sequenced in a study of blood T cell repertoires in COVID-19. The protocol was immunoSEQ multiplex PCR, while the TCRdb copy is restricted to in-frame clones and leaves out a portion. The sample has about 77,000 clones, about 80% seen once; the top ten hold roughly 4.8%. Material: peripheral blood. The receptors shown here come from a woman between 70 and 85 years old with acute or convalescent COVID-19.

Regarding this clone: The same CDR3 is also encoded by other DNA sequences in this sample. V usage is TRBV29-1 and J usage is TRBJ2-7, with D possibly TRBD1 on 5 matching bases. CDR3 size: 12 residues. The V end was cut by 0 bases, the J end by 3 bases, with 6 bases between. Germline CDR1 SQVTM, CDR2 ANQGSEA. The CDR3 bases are TGCAGCGTTGAAGATAGGGGCTACGAGCAGTACTTC. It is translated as CSVEDRGYEQYF.

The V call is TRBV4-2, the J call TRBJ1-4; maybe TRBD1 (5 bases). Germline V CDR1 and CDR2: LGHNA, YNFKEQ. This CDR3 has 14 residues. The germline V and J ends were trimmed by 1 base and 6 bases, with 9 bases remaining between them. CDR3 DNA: TGTGCCAGCAGCCAAGCACAGGTGGATGAAAAACTGTTTTTT. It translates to CASSQAQVDEKLFF.

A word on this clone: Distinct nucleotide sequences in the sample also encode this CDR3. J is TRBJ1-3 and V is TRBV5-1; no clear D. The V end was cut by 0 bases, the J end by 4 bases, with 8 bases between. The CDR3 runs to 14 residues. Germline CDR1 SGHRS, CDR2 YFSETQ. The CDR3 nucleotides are TGCGCCAGCAGCTTGGACTCTTCAGGAAACACCATATATTTT. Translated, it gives CASSLDSSGNTIYF.

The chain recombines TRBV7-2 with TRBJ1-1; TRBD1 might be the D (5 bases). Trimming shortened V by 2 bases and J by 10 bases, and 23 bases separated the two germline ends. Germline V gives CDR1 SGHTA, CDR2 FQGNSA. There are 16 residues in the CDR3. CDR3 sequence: CASSLNLQGRVAGAFF. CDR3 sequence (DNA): TGTGCCAGCAGCTTAAACCTGCAGGGTCGGGTTGCTGGAGCTTTCTTT.

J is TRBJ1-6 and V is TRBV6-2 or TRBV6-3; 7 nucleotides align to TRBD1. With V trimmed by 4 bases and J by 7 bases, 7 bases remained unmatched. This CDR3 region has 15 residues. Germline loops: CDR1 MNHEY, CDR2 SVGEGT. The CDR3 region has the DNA TGTGCCAGCAGTTGGACAGGAGGGGGCAATTCACCCCTCCACTTT. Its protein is CASSWTGGGNSPLHF.

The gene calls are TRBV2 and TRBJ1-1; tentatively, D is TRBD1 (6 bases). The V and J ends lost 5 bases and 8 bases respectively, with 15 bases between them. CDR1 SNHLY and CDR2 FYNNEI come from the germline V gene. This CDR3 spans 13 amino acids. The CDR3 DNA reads TGTGCCAGCAGTAGGACAGCCTTAAGCGAAGCTTTCTTT. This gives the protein CASSRTALSEAFF.

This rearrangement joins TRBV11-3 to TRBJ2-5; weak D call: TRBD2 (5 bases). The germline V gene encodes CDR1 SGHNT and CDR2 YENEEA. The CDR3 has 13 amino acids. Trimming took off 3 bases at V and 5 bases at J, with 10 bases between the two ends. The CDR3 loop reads CASSFGEWETQYF. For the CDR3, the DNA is TGTGCCAGCAGCTTCGGGGAATGGGAGACCCAGTACTTC.

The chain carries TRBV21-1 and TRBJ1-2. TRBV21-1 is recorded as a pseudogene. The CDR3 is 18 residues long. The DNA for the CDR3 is TGTGCCAGCAGAATCCGCGGGGACCGTTTAGGGGCTTTAGATGGCTACACCTTC. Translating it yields CASRIRGDRLGALDGYTF.

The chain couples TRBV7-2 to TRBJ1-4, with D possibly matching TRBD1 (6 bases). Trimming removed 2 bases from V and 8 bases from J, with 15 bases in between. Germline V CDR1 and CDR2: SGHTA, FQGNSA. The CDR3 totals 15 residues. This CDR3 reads CASSLLSGRGEKLFF. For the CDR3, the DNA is TGTGCCAGCAGCTTATTATCAGGGAGGGGGGAAAAACTGTTTTTT.

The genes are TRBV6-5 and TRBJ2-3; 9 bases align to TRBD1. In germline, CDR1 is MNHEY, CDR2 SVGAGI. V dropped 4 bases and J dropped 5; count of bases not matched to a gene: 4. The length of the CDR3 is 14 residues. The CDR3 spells CASSLQGAQDTQYF. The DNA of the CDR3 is TGTGCCAGCAGTTTACAGGGGGCGCAAGATACGCAGTATTTT.

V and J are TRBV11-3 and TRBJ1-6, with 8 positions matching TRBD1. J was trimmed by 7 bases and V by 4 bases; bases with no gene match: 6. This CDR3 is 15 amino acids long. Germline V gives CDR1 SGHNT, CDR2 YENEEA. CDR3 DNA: TGTGCCAGCAGCTCGCAGGGGGCCTTCAATTCACCCCTCCACTTT. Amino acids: CASSSQGAFNSPLHF.

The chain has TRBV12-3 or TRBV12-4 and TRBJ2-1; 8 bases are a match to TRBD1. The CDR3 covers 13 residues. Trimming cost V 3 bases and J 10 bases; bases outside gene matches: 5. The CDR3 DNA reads TGTGCCAGCAGTTTTTCAGGGGGCGTCGAGCAGTTCTTC. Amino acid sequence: CASSFSGGVEQFF.

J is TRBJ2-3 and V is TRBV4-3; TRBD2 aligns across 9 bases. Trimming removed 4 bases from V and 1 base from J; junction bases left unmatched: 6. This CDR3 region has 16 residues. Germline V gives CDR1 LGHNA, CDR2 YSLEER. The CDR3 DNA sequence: TGCGCCAGCAGCCCTGCGGGCGGGGGGGGCACAGATACGCAGTATTTT. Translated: CASSPAGGGGTDTQYF.

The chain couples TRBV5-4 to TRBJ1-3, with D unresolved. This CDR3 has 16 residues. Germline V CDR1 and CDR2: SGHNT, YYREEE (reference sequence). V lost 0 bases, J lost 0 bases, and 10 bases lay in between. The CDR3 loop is CASSLGPGNSGNTIYF. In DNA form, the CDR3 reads TGTGCCAGCAGCTTGGGGCCGGGAAACTCTGGAAACACCATATATTTT.